This T cell receptor (beta chain) was identified in a study of Graves' ophthalmopathy and Graves' hyperthyroidism. Notes on the study in general: Sensitivity of around 85% and specificity of about 77% were achieved when a 13-signature model separated ophthalmopathy from stable hyperthyroidism.

Remarks on this clonotype: Its cognate antigen is unknown.

There are 13 residues in the CDR3. From germline, CDR1 is SGHDN and CDR2 FVKESK. V was pared by 1 base and J by 4 bases, with 7 bases between. The sequenced template was RNA, covering the TCR beta CDR3 region. Following a first-round RT-PCR that used HTBI primers, a second-round multiplex PCR was carried out. TCRdb reprocessed the multiplex PCR reads with MiXCR, giving one entry per CDR3 protein. The sample lists about 550,000 distinct CDR3 sequences, under 45% seen once, with roughly 4% in the top ten. Sequenced sample: peripheral blood or thyroid tissue (not recorded which). The sequence was obtained from an adult man with Graves' hyperthyroidism. The chain uses TRBV14 and TRBJ2-5, with D uncertain. CDR3 in amino acids: CASSQGQRETQYF. CDR3 in DNA: TGTGCCAGCAGCCAAGGACAACGAGAGACCCAGTACTTC.